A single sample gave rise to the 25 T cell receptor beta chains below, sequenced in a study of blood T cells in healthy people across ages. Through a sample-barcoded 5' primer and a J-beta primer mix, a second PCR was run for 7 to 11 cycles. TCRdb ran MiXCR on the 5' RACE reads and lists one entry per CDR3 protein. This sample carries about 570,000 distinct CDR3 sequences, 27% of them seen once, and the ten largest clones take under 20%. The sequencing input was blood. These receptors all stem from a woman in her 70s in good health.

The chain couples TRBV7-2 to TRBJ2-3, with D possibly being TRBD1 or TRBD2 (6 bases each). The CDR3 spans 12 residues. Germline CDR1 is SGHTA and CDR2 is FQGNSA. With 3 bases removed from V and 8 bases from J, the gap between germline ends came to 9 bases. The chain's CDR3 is CASSLGGSTQYF. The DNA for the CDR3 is TGTGCCAGCAGCTTGGGGGGCAGTACGCAGTATTTT.

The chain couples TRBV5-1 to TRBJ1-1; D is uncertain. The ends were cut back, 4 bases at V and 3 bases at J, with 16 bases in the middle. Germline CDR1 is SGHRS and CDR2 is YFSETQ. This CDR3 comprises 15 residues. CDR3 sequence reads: CASSAGRSGDTEAFF. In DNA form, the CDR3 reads TGCGCCAGCAGCGCCGGACGGAGTGGCGACACTGAAGCTTTCTTT.

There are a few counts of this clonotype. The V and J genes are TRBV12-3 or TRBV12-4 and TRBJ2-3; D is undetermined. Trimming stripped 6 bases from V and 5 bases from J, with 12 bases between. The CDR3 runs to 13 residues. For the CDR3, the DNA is TGTGCCAGCAGGGTTTCCCAGGTAGATACGCAGTATTTT. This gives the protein CASRVSQVDTQYF.

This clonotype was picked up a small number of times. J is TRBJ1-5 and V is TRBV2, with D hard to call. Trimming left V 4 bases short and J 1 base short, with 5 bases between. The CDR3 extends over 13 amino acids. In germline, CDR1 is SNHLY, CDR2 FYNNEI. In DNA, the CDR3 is TGTGCCAGCAGTGCCGACAGCAATCAGCCCCAGCATTTT. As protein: CASSADSNQPQHF.

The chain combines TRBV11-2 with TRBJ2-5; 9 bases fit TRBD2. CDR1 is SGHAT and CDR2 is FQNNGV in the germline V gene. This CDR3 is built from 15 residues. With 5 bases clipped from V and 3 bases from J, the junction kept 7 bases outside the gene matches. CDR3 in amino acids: CASSPRLAVKETQYF. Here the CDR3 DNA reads TGTGCCAGCAGCCCCCGACTAGCGGTAAAAGAGACCCAGTACTTC.

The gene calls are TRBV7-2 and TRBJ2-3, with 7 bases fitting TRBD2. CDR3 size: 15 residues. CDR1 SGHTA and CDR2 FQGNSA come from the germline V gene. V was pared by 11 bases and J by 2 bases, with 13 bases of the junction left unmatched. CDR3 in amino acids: CASRAGDYFTDTQYF. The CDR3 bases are TGTGCCTCGCGGGCGGGGGACTATTTCACAGATACGCAGTATTTT.

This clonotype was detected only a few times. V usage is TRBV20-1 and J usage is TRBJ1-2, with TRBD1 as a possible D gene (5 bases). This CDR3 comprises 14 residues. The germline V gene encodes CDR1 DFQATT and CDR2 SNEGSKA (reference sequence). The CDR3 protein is CKGRQGETNYGYTF. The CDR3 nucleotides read TGCAAGGGGAGGCAGGGTGAAACTAACTATGGCTACACCTTC.

The CDR3, as DNA: TGTGCCAGCATCGACGGACAATCCTCTGGAAACACCATATATTTT. It specifies CASIDGQSSGNTIYF. V gene TRBV28 combines with J gene TRBJ1-3; possible D gene TRBD1, 5 bases. V lost 7 bases, J lost 0 bases, and 13 bases lay in between. The CDR3 is 15 residues long. CDR1 and CDR2 from the germline V gene are MDHEN and SYDVKM.

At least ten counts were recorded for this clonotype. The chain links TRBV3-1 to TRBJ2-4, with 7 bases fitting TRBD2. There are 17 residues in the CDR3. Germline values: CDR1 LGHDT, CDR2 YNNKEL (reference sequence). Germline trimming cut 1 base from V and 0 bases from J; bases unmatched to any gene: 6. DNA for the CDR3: TGTGCCAGCAGCCAAGTCGGCGGGGGAGTAGCCAAAAACATTCAGTACTTC. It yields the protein CASSQVGGGVAKNIQYF.

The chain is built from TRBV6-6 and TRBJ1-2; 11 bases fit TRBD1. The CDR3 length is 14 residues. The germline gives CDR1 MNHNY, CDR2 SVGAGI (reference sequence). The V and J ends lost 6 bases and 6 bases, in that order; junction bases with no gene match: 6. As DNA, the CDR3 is TGTGCCAGCAGATACGAGGGACAGGGGGATGGCTACACCTTC. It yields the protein CASRYEGQGDGYTF.

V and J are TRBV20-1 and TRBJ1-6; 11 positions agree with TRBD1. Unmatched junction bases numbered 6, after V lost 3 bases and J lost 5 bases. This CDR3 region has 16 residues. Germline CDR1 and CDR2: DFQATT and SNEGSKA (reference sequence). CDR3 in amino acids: CSARGRTGGHNSPLHF. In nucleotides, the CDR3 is TGCAGTGCTAGGGGCCGGACAGGGGGCCATAATTCACCCCTCCACTTT.

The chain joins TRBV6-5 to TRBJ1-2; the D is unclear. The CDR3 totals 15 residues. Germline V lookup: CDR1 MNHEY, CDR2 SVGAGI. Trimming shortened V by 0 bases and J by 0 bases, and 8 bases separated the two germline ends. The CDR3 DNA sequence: TGTGCCAGCAGTTACTCAGCACTTCCTAACTATGGCTACACCTTC. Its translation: CASSYSALPNYGYTF.

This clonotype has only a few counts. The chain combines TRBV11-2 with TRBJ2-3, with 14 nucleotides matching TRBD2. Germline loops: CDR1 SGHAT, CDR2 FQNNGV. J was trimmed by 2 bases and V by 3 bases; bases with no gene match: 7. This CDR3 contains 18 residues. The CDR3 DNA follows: TGTGCCAGCAGCTTCCAACTGGGACTAGCGGGGGACACAGATACGCAGTATTTT. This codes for CASSFQLGLAGDTDTQYF.

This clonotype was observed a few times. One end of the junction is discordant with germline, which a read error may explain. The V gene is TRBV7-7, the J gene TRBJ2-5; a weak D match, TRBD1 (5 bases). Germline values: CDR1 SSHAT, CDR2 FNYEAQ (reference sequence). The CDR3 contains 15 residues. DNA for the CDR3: TGTGCTAGCAGCTGGTTAACAGGCCTACAAGAGACCCAGTACTTC. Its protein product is CASSWLTGLQETQYF.

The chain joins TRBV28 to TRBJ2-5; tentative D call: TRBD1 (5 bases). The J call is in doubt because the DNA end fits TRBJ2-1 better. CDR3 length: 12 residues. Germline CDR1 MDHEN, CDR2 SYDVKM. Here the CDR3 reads CASSLLGQKQFF. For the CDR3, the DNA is TGTGCCAGCAGTTTATTGGGGCAAAAGCAGTTCTTC.

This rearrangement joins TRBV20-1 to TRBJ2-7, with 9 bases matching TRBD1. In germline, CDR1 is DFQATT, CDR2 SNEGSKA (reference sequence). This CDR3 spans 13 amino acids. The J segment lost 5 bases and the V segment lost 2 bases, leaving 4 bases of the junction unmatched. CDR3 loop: CSARSDRGHEQYF. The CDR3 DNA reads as TGCAGTGCTAGATCGGACAGGGGCCACGAGCAGTACTTC.

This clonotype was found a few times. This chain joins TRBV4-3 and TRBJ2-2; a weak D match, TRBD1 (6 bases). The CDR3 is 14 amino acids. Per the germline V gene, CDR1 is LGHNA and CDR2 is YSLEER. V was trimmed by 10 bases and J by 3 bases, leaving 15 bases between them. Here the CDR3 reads CATRGTDDTGELFF. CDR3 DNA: TGCGCCACCAGGGGAACCGATGACACCGGGGAGCTGTTTTTT.

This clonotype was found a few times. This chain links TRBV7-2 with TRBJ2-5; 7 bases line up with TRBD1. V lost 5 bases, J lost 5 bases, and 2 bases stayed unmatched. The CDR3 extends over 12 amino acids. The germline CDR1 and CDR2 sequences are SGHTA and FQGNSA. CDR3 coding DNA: TGTGCCAGCAGCGCACAGGGGGAGACCCAGTACTTC. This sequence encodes CASSAQGETQYF.

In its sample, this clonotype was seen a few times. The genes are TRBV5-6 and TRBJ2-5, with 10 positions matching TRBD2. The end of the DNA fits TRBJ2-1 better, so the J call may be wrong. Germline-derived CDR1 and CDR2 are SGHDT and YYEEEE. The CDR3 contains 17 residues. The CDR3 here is CASSFLAGAQSGNEQFF. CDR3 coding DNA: TGTGCCAGCAGCTTTCTAGCGGGGGCCCAAAGTGGCAATGAGCAGTTCTTC.

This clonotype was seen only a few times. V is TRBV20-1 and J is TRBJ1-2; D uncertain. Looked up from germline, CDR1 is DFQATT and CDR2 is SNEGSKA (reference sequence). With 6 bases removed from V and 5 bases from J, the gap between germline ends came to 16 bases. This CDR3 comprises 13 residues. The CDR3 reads CSANDGRAYGYTF. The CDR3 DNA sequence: TGCAGTGCGAACGACGGACGCGCTTATGGCTACACCTTC.

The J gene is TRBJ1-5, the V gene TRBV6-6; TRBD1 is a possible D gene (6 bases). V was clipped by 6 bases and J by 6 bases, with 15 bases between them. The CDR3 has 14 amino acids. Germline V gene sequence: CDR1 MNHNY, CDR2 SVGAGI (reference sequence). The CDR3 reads CASSQRGGGQPQHF. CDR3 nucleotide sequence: TGTGCCAGCAGCCAAAGGGGGGGTGGTCAGCCCCAGCATTTT.

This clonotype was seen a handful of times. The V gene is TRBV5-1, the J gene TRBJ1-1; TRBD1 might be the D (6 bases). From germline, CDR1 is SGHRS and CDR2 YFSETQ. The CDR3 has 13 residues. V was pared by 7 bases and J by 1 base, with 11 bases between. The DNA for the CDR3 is TGCGCCAGCGGAAGGACAGCGAACACTGAAGCTTTCTTT. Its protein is CASGRTANTEAFF. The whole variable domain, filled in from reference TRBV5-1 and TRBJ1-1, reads KAGVTQTPRYLIKTRGQQVTLSCSPISGHRSVSWYQQTPGQGLQFLFEYFSETQRNKGNFPGRFSGRQFSNSRSEMNVSTLELGDSALYLCASGRTANTEAFFGQGTRLTVV.

CDR3 DNA sequence: TGCAGCGTTGAAACAGGGACCTACGAGCAGTTCTTC. Amino acids: CSVETGTYEQFF. V usage is TRBV29-1 and J usage is TRBJ2-7, with a tentative D call TRBD1 (6 bases). The end of the DNA fits TRBJ2-1 better, so the J call may be wrong. CDR1 and CDR2 (germline): SQVTM, ANQGSEA. The CDR3 loop spans 12 amino acids.

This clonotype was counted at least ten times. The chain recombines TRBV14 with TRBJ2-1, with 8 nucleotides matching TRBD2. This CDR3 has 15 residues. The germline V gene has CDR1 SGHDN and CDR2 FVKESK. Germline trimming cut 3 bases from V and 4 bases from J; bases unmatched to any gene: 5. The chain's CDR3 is CASSQEAGGYNEQFF. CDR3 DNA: TGTGCCAGCAGCCAGGAGGCGGGGGGATACAATGAGCAGTTCTTC.

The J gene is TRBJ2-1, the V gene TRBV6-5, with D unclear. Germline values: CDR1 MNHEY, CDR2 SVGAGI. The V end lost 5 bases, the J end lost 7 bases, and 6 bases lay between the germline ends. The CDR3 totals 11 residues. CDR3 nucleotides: TGTGCCAGCAGTAAGGTAAATGAGCAGTTCTTC. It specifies CASSKVNEQFF.